The 20 T cell receptor beta chains below come from one sample, sequenced in a study of human T cells and chemical hapten exposure. MiXCR, run by TCRdb on the RACE reads, gives a single entry per CDR3 protein. The sample shows around 92,000 distinct CDR3 sequences, 11% of them seen only once. The time point was: pre-sensitization, week 0. Treatment in this sample: therapeutic diphenylcyclopropenone sensitization with weekly scalp DPC. Sequenced here: whole blood, sampled in connection with sensitization to the hapten diphenylcyclopropenone (DPC). The receptors here all came from a woman between 55 and 75 years old with alopecia areata. Some clones in this sample may be carry-over from other donors' samples.

The chain combines TRBV27 with TRBJ2-3, with 8 bases aligning to TRBD2. From germline, CDR1 is MNHEY and CDR2 SMNVEV (reference sequence). This CDR3 contains 16 residues. The junction had 10 bases not matched to a gene; V was cut back by 6 bases and J by 2 bases. DNA for the CDR3: TGTGCCAGCAGCCGGGGGGGTTGGACGCCCACAGATACGCAGTATTTT. Translation gives CASSRGGWTPTDTQYF.

The sample holds many counts of this clonotype. The rearrangement joins TRBV30 to TRBJ1-2; no clear D. The CDR3 runs 12 residues. Germline CDR1 reads GTSNPN; CDR2 reads SVGIG (reference sequence). Trimming took off 4 bases at V and 1 base at J, with 7 bases between the two ends. Here the CDR3 DNA reads TGTGCCTGGAAGGGTTATAACTATGGCTACACCTTC. Amino acid sequence: CAWKGYNYGYTF. Based on the CDR3 plus reference TRBV30 and TRBJ1-2, the full variable domain is SQTIHQWPATLVQPVGSPLSLECTVEGTSNPNLYWYRQAAGRGLQLLFYSVGIGQISSEVPQNLSASRPQDRQFILSSKKLLLSDSGFYLCAWKGYNYGYTFGSGTRLTVV.

This clonotype was seen at least ten times. V gene TRBV9 combines with J gene TRBJ2-6; D might be TRBD2 (6 bases). CDR3 length: 19 residues. Deletions cut 0 bases from V and 0 bases from J, with 16 bases between. Per the germline V gene, CDR1 is SGDLS and CDR2 is YYNGEE. The CDR3 loop is CASSVAVGGECSGANVLTF. CDR3 sequence (DNA): TGTGCCAGCAGCGTAGCTGTGGGGGGAGAATGCTCTGGGGCCAACGTCCTGACTTTC.

This clonotype appeared many times. V and J are TRBV7-9 and TRBJ1-6, with TRBD1 matching over 7 bases. The CDR3 has 16 amino acids. The ends lost 5 bases at V and 7 bases at J; junction bases unmatched: 11. Germline CDR1 and CDR2: SEHNR and FQNEAQ (reference sequence). As DNA, the CDR3 is TGTGCCAGCAGCCAGAGACCGGGACAGCCCAATTCACCCCTCCACTTT. The encoded protein is CASSQRPGQPNSPLHF.

This clonotype was counted at least ten times. The chain combines TRBV20-1 with TRBJ2-7; TRBD2 might be the D (6 bases). Germline CDR1 and CDR2: DFQATT and SNEGSKA (reference sequence). Trimming shortened V by 2 bases and J by 5 bases, and 10 bases separated the two germline ends. The CDR3 is 12 amino acids. The CDR3 protein is CSARSAGNEQYF. The DNA for the CDR3 is TGCAGTGCTAGAAGTGCGGGGAACGAGCAGTACTTC.

The table lists this clonotype with a few counts. The chain uses TRBV3-1 and TRBJ1-2, with TRBD1 as a possible D gene (6 bases). The V gene lost 4 bases and the J gene lost 4 bases, with 13 bases spanning the gap. Per germline, CDR1 LGHDT and CDR2 YNNKEL (reference sequence). The CDR3 loop spans 14 amino acids. The CDR3 sequence is CASSLTGSSYGYTF. CDR3 sequence (DNA): TGTGCCAGCAGCCTTACAGGGTCTAGCTATGGCTACACCTTC.

This clonotype was detected many times. The CDR3 nucleotides read TGTGCCAGTAGTAGCCCCGGGACAGGTGGAGAGACCCAGTACTTC. This gives the protein CASSSPGTGGETQYF. The genes are TRBV19 and TRBJ2-5, with 8 positions matching TRBD1. The length of the CDR3 is 15 residues. The germline V gene has CDR1 LNHDA and CDR2 SQIVND (reference sequence). J lost 4 bases, V lost 4 bases, and 8 bases had no gene match. The full variable domain, rest sourced from reference TRBV19 and TRBJ2-5, is DGGITQSPKYLFRKEGQNVTLSCEQNLNHDAMYWYRQDPGQGLRLIYYSQIVNDFQKGDIAEGYSVSREKKESFPLTVTSAQKNPTAFYLCASSSPGTGGETQYFGPGTRLLVL.

The chain joins TRBV29-1 to TRBJ2-3, with 11 nucleotides matching TRBD1. Per the germline V gene, CDR1 is SQVTM and CDR2 is ANQGSEA. With V trimmed by 6 bases and J by 3 bases, 5 bases remained unmatched. The CDR3 consists of 14 residues. CDR3 amino acids: CSVGQGASTDTQYF. In DNA form, the CDR3 reads TGCAGCGTAGGACAGGGGGCGTCAACAGATACGCAGTATTTT.

This clonotype has at least ten counts. This sequence joins TRBV11-2 and TRBJ2-1; 9 bases align to TRBD2. This CDR3 has 16 amino acids. CDR1 and CDR2 (germline): SGHAT, FQNNGV. Trimming took 6 bases from V and 4 from J; bases not matched to a gene: 10. CDR3 DNA sequence: TGTGCCAGCAGGTCAGGGACGGGACTAGCTTACAATGAGCAGTTCTTC. Its protein product is CASRSGTGLAYNEQFF.

Concerning this clonotype: A much larger clone differs from this one at a single base, so this may be a read error. The V call is TRBV7-9, the J call TRBJ1-5; possible D gene TRBD1, 5 bases. Germline lookup yields CDR1 SEHNR and CDR2 FQNEAQ (reference sequence). There are 19 residues in the CDR3. Trimming removed 7 bases from V and 9 bases from J, with 34 bases in between. Here the CDR3 DNA reads TGTGCCAGCATCTTTCCCATCGGGGCACTCAGGTTCCTCCCCCGGCCCCAGCATTTT. Protein product: CASIFPIGALRFLPRPQHF.

The chain joins TRBV11-2 to TRBJ2-3; D call uncertain. Trimming took off 3 bases at V and 0 bases at J, with 4 bases between the two ends. The CDR3 consists of 13 residues. Germline V CDR1 and CDR2: SGHAT, FQNNGV. CDR3 DNA sequence: TGTGCCAGCAGCTTCGCTAGCACAGATACGCAGTATTTT. As protein: CASSFASTDTQYF.

This clonotype appeared many times. The gene calls are TRBV2 and TRBJ2-2, with 10 bases that match TRBD2. V lost 7 bases, J lost 4 bases, and 12 bases stayed unmatched. This CDR3 has 17 amino acids. CDR1 is SNHLY, CDR2 FYNNEI, per germline. The CDR3: CASTYRASGGSTGELFF. The CDR3 nucleotides read TGTGCCAGCACCTACCGGGCTAGCGGGGGCTCCACCGGGGAGCTGTTTTTT. The full variable domain, rest sourced from reference TRBV2 and TRBJ2-2, is EPEVTQTPSHQVTQMGQEVILRCVPISNHLYFYWYRQILGQKVEFLVSFYNNEISEKSEIFDDQFSVERPDGSNFTLKIRSTKLEDSAMYFCASTYRASGGSTGELFFGEGSRLTVL.

This clonotype has a count of ten or more. V and J are TRBV4-1 and TRBJ1-4; no definite D call. There are 16 residues in the CDR3. V was cut by 1 base and J by 7 bases, with 16 bases left in between. Germline V gene data show CDR1 as MGHRA and CDR2 as YSYEKL. CDR3 in DNA: TGCGCCAGCAGCCAAGCGGAAGTCTGGTCTGGTGAAAAACTGTTTTTT. Its protein is CASSQAEVWSGEKLFF.

The chain has TRBV20-1 and TRBJ2-3; maybe TRBD2 (6 bases). With 3 bases removed from V and 10 bases from J, the gap between germline ends came to 23 bases. This CDR3 region has 15 residues. Germline CDR1 DFQATT, CDR2 SNEGSKA (reference sequence). This CDR3 is CSASLASAAGTAQYF. Written as DNA, the CDR3 is TGCAGTGCTAGTTTGGCTAGCGCTGCGGGTACTGCGCAGTATTTT.

In this sample, this clonotype turned up many times. The chain recombines TRBV11-2 with TRBJ1-5; D not resolved. Germline-derived CDR1 and CDR2 are SGHAT and FQNNGV. The V and J ends lost 5 bases and 4 bases respectively, with 9 bases between them. The CDR3 is 13 residues long. This chain's CDR3 is CASSPDRNQPQHF. Written as DNA, the CDR3 is TGTGCCAGCAGCCCGGACCGAAATCAGCCCCAGCATTTT.

This clonotype was seen ten or more times. This chain uses TRBV20-1 with TRBJ1-2, with D possibly matching TRBD1 (6 bases). This CDR3 has 12 residues. Germline CDR1 is DFQATT and CDR2 is SNEGSKA (reference sequence). Trimming left V 5 bases short and J 8 bases short, with 15 bases between. CDR3 nucleotides: TGCAGTGCTGGGCGGGACACGGGAGGCTACACCTTC. Its protein is CSAGRDTGGYTF.

This clonotype was recorded many times. The DNA for the CDR3 is TGCAGTGCTAGCTCTGGTTGGGACACAAGCAATCAGCCCCAGCATTTT. This translates into CSASSGWDTSNQPQHF. This chain joins TRBV20-1 and TRBJ1-5, with D possibly TRBD1 on 6 matching bases. The CDR3 runs 16 residues. Germline V lookup: CDR1 DFQATT, CDR2 SNEGSKA (reference sequence). Trimming took 3 bases from V and 1 from J, leaving 16 bases between them.

This chain joins TRBV13 and TRBJ1-3; D uncertain. CDR3 length equals 14 residues. Trimming left V 2 bases short and J 2 bases short, with 7 bases between. Per germline, CDR1 PRHDT and CDR2 FYEKMQ (reference sequence). CDR3 DNA: TGTGCCAGCAGCTTATGGGGTGCTGGAAACACCATATATTTT. Protein sequence: CASSLWGAGNTIYF.

There are many counts of this clonotype. Its ends do not fully match the called genes, so a read error is possible. The chain carries TRBV12-3 or TRBV12-4 and TRBJ2-1; 8 bases align to TRBD2. The CDR3 length is 15 residues. The DNA for the CDR3 is TGTGCCGGCAGTCCCTCCAAGGGGACTAGGGATGAGCAGTTCTTC. It is translated as CAGSPSKGTRDEQFF.

The chain carries TRBV6-6 and TRBJ2-3, with TRBD2 matching 7 bases. With 2 bases clipped from V and 5 bases from J, the junction kept 10 bases outside the gene matches. This CDR3 spans 16 amino acids. Germline loops: CDR1 MNHNY, CDR2 SVGAGI (reference sequence). The DNA of the CDR3 is TGTGCCAGCAGTTACGTAGGTCCTAGCGGACTAGATACGCAGTATTTT. This codes for CASSYVGPSGLDTQYF.